This T cell receptor beta chain was documented in a study of OX40 agonist ivuxolimab in advanced cancers. Study-level points and caveats: Certain nonresponders additionally had low normalized T-cell clonal expansion.

Profiling relied on immunoSEQ multiplex PCR, and the TCRdb table lists in-frame clones only, not all of them. The sample shows 85,000 to 130,000 clones, 75% to 95% of them seen only once. Comments on this clone: Its antigen is as yet unknown.

The CDR3 is 13 residues long. Germline CDR1 reads SGHAT; CDR2 reads FQNNGV. The germline V and J ends were trimmed by 3 bases and 1 base, with 3 bases remaining between them. This material consisted of CD4+ or CD8+ T cells sorted from blood, taken in a trial of the OX40 agonist ivuxolimab. The origin of this receptor is an adult with an advanced solid tumor such as melanoma, head and neck, liver or kidney cancer. The chain links TRBV11-2 to TRBJ2-2; D gene ambiguous. CDR3 amino acids: CASSFWNTGELFF. The CDR3 region has the DNA TGTGCCAGCAGCTTTTGGAACACCGGGGAGCTGTTTTTT.